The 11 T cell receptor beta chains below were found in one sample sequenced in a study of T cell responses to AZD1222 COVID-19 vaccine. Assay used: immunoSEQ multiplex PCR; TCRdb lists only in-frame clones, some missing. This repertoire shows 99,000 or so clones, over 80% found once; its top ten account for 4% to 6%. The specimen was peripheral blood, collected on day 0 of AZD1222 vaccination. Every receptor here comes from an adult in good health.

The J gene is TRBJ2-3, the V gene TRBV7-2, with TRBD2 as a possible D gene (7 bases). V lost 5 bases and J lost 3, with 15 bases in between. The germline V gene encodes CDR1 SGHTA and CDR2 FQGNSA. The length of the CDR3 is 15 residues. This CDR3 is CASSHWGGPTDTQYF. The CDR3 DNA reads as TGTGCCAGCAGCCATTGGGGGGGCCCAACAGATACGCAGTATTTT.

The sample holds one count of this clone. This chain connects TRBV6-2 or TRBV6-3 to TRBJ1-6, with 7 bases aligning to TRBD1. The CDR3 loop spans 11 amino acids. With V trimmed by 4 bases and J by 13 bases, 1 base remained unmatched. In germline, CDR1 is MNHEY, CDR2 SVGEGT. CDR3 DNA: TGTGCCAGCAGTTCCAGGGGGCCCCTCCACTTT. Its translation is CASSSRGPLHF.

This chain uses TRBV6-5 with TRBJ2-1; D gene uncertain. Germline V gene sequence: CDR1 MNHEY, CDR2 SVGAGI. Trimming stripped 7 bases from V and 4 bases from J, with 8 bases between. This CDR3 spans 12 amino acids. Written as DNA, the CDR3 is TGTGCCAGCATTAATATATACAATGAGCAGTTCTTC. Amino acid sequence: CASINIYNEQFF.

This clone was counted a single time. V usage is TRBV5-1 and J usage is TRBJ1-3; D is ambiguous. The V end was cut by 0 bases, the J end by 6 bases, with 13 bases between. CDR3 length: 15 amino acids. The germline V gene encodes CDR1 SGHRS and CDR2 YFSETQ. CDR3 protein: CASSLGPGGANTIYF. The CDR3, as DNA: TGCGCCAGCAGCTTGGGCCCGGGCGGAGCAAACACCATATATTTT.

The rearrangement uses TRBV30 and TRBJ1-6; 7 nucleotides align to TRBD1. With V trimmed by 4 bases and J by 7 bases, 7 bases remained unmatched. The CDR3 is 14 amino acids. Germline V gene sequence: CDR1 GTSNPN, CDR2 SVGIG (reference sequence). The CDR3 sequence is CAWTGGTENSPLHF. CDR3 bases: TGTGCCTGGACCGGAGGGACAGAAAATTCACCCCTCCACTTT.

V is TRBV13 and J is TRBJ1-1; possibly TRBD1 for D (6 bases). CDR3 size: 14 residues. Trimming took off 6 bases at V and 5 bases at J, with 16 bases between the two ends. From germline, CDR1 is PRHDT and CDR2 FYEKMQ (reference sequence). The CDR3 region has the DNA TGTGCCAGCAGAGTGTCGGGGGGGCGAACTGAAGCTTTCTTT. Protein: CASRVSGGRTEAFF.

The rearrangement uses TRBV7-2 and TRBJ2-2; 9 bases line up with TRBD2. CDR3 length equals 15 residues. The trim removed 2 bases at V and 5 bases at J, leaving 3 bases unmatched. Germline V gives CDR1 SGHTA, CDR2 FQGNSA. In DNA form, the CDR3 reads TGTGCCAGCAGCTTAACTGCGGGGGGGACCGGGGAGCTGTTTTTT. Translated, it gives CASSLTAGGTGELFF.

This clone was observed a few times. CDR3 amino acids: CASSTGQGAAQPQHF. The CDR3 region has the DNA TGTGCCAGCAGTACCGGACAGGGGGCTGCCCAGCCCCAGCATTTT. The chain combines TRBV27 with TRBJ1-5; TRBD1 aligns across 11 bases. CDR3 length: 15 amino acids. Germline V gene lookup returns CDR1 MNHEY and CDR2 SMNVEV (reference sequence). Trimming at V came to 5 bases and at J to 7 bases, leaving 7 bases not matched to a gene.

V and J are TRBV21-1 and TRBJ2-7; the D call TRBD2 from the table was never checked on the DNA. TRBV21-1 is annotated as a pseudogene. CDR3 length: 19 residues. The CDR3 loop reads CASSKERLPRGRAAYEQYF. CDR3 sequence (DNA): TGTGCCAGCAGCAAGGAAAGGCTACCGAGAGGGAGGGCCGCCTACGAGCAGTACTTC.

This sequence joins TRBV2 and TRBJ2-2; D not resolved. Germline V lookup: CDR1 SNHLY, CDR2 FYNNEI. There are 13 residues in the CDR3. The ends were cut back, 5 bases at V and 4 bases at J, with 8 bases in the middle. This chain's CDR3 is CASSSGFTGELFF. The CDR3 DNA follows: TGTGCCAGCAGTTCCGGGTTCACCGGGGAGCTGTTTTTT.

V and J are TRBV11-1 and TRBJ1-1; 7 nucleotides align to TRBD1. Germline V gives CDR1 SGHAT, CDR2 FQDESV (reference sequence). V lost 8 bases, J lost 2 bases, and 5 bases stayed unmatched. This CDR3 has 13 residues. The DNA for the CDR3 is TGTGCCAGCCGGGACAGAGGCAACACTGAAGCTTTCTTT. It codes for CASRDRGNTEAFF.